This T cell receptor (beta chain) was identified during a study of blood T cells in healthy people across ages. The sample holds a few counts of this clonotype. Per-sample yields of isolated PBMCs were at least 6 million. With 2 bases clipped from V and 10 bases from J, the junction kept 15 bases outside the gene matches. Per germline, CDR1 SGHRS and CDR2 YFSETQ. The CDR3 is made up of 17 amino acids. A sample-barcoded 5' primer and a J-beta primer mix were used in a second PCR of about 6 to 11 cycles. Each TCR beta cDNA got a 12-nucleotide random molecular identifier. TCRdb reprocessed the 5' RACE reads with MiXCR, giving one entry per CDR3 protein. The sample shows around 1,800,000 distinct CDR3 sequences, 35% to 50% of them seen only once.

The chain recombines TRBV5-1 with TRBJ1-6; 7 bases are a match to TRBD1. The receptor was isolated from a human donor in good health. Material: blood. CDR3 region: CASSLSILGQGGSPLHF. DNA of the CDR3: TGCGCCAGCAGCTTAAGTATACTCGGGCAGGGGGGATCACCCCTCCACTTT.